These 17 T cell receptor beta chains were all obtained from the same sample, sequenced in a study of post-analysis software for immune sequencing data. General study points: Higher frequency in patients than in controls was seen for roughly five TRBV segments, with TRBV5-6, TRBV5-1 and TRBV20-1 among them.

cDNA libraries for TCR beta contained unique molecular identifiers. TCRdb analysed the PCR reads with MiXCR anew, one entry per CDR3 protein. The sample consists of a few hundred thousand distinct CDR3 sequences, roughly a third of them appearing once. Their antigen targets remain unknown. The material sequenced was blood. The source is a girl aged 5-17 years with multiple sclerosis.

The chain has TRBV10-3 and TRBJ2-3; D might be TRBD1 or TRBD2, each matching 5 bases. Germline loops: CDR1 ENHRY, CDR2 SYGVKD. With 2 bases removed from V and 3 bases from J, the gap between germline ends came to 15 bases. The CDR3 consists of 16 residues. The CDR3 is CAISEARGLVTDTQYF. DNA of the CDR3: TGTGCCATCAGTGAGGCGAGGGGCTTGGTAACAGATACGCAGTATTTT.

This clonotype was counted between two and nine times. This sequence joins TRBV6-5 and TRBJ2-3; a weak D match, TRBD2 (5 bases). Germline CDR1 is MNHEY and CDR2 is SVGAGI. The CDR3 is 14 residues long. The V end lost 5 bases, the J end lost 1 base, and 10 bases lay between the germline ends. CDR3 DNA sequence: TGTGCCAGCAGTGCGGACTGGCGCACAGATACGCAGTATTTT. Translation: CASSADWRTDTQYF.

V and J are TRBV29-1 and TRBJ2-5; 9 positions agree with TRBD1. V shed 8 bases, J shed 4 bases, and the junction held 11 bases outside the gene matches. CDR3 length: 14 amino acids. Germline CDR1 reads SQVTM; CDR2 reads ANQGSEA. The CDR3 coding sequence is TGCAGCCATACCCACTCGACAGGGGGAGAGACCCAGTACTTC. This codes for CSHTHSTGGETQYF.

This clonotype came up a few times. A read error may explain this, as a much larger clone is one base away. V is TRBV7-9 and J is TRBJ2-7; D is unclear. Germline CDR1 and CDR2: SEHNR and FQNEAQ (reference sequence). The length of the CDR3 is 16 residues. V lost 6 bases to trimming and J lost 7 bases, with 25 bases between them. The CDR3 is CASSQDSVPHRNEQYF. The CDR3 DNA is TGTGCCAGCAGTCAAGACTCGGTTCCCCACCGGAATGAGCAGTACTTC.

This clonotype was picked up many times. The CDR3 DNA reads as TGTGCCAGCAGTTCCGGGGGTCCCCTTGCCAACACCGGGGAGCTGTTTTTT. It codes for CASSSGGPLANTGELFF. This chain uses TRBV12-3 or TRBV12-4 with TRBJ2-2; maybe TRBD2 (6 bases). The CDR3 is 17 residues long. V lost 4 bases and J lost 2, with 17 bases in between.

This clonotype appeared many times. Written as DNA, the CDR3 is TGTGCCAGCAGCCGTTCCCGGGACGGAAACATTCAGTACTTC. Translated: CASSRSRDGNIQYF. This chain links TRBV7-8 with TRBJ2-4, with D possibly being TRBD1 or TRBD2 (5 bases each). From germline, CDR1 is SGHVS and CDR2 FQNEAQ. This CDR3 region has 14 residues. The ends were cut back, 5 bases at V and 6 bases at J, with 14 bases in the middle.

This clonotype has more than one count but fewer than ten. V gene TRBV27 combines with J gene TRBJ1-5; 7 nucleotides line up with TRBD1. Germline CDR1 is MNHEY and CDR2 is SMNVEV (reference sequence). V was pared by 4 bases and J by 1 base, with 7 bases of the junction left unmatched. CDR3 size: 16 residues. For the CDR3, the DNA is TGTGCCAGCAGTTCGACAGGGTCCTTAAGCAATCAGCCCCAGCATTTT. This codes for CASSSTGSLSNQPQHF.

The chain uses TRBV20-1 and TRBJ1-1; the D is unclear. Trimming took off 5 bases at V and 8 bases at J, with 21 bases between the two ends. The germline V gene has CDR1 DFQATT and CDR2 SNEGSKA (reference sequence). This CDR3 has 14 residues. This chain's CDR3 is CSAPDHSKAAEAFF. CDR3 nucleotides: TGCAGTGCTCCGGACCACAGCAAGGCCGCCGAAGCTTTCTTT.

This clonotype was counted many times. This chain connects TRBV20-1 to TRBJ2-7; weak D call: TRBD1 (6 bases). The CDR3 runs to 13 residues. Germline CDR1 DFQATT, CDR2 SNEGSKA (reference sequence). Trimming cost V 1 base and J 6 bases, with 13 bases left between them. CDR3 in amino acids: CSARGTGHSEQYF. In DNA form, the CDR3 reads TGCAGTGCTAGAGGTACGGGACATAGCGAGCAGTACTTC.

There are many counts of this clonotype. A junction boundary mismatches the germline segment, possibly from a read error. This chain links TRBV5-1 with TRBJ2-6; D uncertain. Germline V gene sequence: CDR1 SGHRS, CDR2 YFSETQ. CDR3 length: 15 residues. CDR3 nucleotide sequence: TGTGCCAGCAGCTTAGATGGCTCTGGGGCCAACGTCCTGACTTTC. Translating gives CASSLDGSGANVLTF.

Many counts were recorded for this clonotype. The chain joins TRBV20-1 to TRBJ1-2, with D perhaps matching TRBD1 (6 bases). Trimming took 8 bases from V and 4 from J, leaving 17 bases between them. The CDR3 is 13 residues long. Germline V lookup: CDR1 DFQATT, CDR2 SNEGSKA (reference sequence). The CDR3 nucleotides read TGCAGTAACGGACAGACTGAGGTCTATGGCTACACCTTC. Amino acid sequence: CSNGQTEVYGYTF.

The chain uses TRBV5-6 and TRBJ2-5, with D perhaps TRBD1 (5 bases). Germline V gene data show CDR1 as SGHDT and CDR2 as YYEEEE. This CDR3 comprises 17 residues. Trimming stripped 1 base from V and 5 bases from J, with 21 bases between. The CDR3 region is CASSLHPGRAKGETQYF. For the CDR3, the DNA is TGTGCCAGCAGCTTGCACCCTGGTAGGGCGAAGGGGGAGACCCAGTACTTC.

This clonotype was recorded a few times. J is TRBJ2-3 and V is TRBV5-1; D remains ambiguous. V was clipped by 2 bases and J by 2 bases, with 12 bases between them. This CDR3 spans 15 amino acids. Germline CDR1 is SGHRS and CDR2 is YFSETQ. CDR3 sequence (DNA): TGCGCCAGCAGCTTCGGGCAGCTTGTCACAGATACGCAGTATTTT. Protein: CASSFGQLVTDTQYF.

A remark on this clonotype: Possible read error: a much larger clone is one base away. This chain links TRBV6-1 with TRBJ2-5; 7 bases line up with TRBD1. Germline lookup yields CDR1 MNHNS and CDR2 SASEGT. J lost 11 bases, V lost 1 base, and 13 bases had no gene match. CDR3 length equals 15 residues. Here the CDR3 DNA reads TGTGCCAGCAGTGAAGAAGACATTCCCCAGGGGGAGCAGTACTTC. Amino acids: CASSEEDIPQGEQYF.

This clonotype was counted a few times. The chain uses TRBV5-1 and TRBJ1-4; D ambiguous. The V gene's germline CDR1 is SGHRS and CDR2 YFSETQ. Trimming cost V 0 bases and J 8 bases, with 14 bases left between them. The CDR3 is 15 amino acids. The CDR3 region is CASSLDPGLSEKLFF. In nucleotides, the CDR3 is TGCGCCAGCAGCTTGGATCCGGGCCTCTCCGAAAAACTGTTTTTT.

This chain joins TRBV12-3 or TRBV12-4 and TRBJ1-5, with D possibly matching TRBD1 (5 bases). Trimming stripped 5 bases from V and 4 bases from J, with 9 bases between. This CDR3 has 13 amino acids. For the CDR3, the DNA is TGTGCCAGCAGTCCGGAGGGGAATCAGCCCCAGCATTTT. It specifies CASSPEGNQPQHF.

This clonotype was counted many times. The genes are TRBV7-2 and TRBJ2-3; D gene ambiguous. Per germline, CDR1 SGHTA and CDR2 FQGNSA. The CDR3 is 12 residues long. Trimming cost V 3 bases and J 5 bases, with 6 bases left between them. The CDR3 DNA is TGTGCCAGCAGCTTTGACTTAGATACGCAGTATTTT. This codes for CASSFDLDTQYF.